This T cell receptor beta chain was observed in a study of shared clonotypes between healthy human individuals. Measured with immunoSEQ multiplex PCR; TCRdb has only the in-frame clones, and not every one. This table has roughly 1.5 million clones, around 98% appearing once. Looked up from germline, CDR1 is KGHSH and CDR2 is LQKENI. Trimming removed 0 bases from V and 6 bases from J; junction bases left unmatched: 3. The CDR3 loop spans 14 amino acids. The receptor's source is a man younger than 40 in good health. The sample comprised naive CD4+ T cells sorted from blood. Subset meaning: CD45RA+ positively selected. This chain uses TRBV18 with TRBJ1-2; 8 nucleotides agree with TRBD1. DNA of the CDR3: TGTGCCAGCTCACCACCGTCGGGACAGGATGGCTACACCTTC. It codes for CASSPPSGQDGYTF.